This entry features one T cell receptor beta chain sequence. Its target antigen remains unknown. Base qualities are not at hand, and no much larger clone is one base apart. CDR1 and CDR2 are read off the germline V gene as SQVTM and ANQGSEA. From the cysteine through the phenylalanine, the CDR3 covers 15 amino acids. The only DNA kept is the CDR3, 45 bases in frame from the first base. The junction shows trimming of 6 bases on V and 1 base on J, and the gene matches do not reach 7 bases of it. The cohort comprised fewer than 700 healthy bone marrow donors. All cohort members were sampled while nominally healthy, although unrecorded immune exposures were likely present. The donor tested CMV seropositive and was one of the 289 seropositive cohort members. A peripheral blood sample was provided by each donor, and peripheral blood mononuclear cells were used for TCR beta sequencing. Genomic DNA was extracted from the blood cell samples with the Qiagen DNeasy Blood Extraction Kit.

This specimen belongs to a study of cytomegalovirus exposure and HLA in healthy donors (TCRdb year 2017). Context from the whole study: According to an earlier analysis of several hundred of the donors, about 170 million T cells yielded 90 million to 140 million unique TCR beta sequences and approximately 300 Gb of sequence data. An early release that covered about 600 HLA-typed donors contained 250 to 350 gigabases of sequencing data and tens of millions of unique TCR sequences. Among the roughly 430 genotyped donors, around 79% belonged to the genetic ancestry cluster associated with self-reported Caucasian donors. The study aimed to test whether cataloging public T cell receptors could reveal signatures of past pathogen exposure. Using immunosequencing, the study profiled T cell repertoires from approximately 700 subjects and related those repertoires to cytomegalovirus serostatus. In addition to the first cohort of 666 subjects, a separate validation cohort of approximately 120 different subjects was used. High-throughput TCR immunosequencing, statistical association of individual TCRs with disease status, and machine learning were combined to predict cytomegalovirus infection status. In a later analysis, previously published TCR beta repertoires from 550 to 750 donors were re-analyzed and high-resolution HLA genotyping was added so that TCR occurrence patterns could be studied. Rather than drawing on any new phenotypic data, the later analysis identified candidate immune exposures from TCR beta sequences and the way those sequences occurred across donors. An earlier analysis of 587 of the donors applied high-throughput TCR beta sequencing to assess whether each TCR beta V gene segment acted as functional or pseudogenic. Donor age, sex, ethnicity and CMV serostatus were compiled alongside the repertoire data. In a later genetic analysis, genome-wide SNP genotypes for about 55% of the roughly 700 donors were used, and that subset was treated as a discovery cohort. All discovery cohort repertoires had been generated on a single sequencing platform. HLA typing covered class I and class II loci at four-digit resolution. The number of donors typed differed by locus, with roughly 629-640 for A, B, C, DRB1 and DQB1, roughly 520 for DQA1, approximately 570 for DPA1, and over 400 for DPB1. About five DR-DQ haplotypes were treated as single units for association and clustering because of strong linkage in the cohort. On average, around 230,000 unique TCR beta nucleotide sequences were sequenced per donor among some 430 genotyped donors of the cohort, with roughly 18% of those sequences being non-productive.

Paper-wide results and their limitations: Specific HLA alleles were associated with around 18,000 TCR beta sequences at a false discovery rate of 0.05 in a later analysis. A later genetic analysis associated a missense DCLRE1C variant with V-gene and J-gene trimming of TCR beta chains, and an independent cohort replicated the association. In a later analysis, HLA-associated TCR beta chains showed more clonal expansion and lower generation probabilities than non-associated chains that were equally common. Presence/absence analyses assumed roughly uniform sequencing depth across donors, an assumption that may not hold. The classifier was reported to diagnose cytomegalovirus status with high specificity and sensitivity in both the original and validation cohorts. A further reported finding was that TCR beta sequences accurately predicted the HLA-A and HLA-B alleles for most subjects in the first cohort. Most TCR sequences were seen in very few donors, while some public TCRs were found in many individuals. Strong co-occurrence of HLA alleles, especially DR and DQ, made assigning TCR associations to individual alleles difficult. Because HLA typing was missing for some donors at each locus, association tests included only the typed subset. CMV serostatus was the only immune exposure information available for the cohort. In an earlier analysis of about 600 of the donors, most TCR beta V segments appeared in productive rearrangements about 87% or about 30% of the time, broadly matching IMGT annotations. The 87-base-pair reads could not distinguish some IMGT-functional V segments, including TRBV6-2 and TRBV6-3, so those segments were excluded. The earlier analysis of 450 to 700 of the donors excluded about 16 rarely observed V segments, including chromosome 9 orphons, because counts were too low. According to a later analysis, most CMV-associated TCR beta chains appeared to be HLA-restricted, and the HLA associations seemed to be driven largely by CMV exposure. In this cohort, only TCR beta chains were sequenced, and detectable features were limited by the absence of alpha or paired-chain data. In a later analysis, TCR association rates were found to vary across HLA loci, with the most associated TCRs seen for DRB1 alleles and the fewest for HLA-C alleles. According to a later analysis, parvovirus B19, influenza, CMV and Epstein-Barr virus appeared linked to several top co-occurrence clusters. In the study, about 150 TCR beta chains were listed as associated with cytomegalovirus. Compared with the approximately 600-donor mean, donors in an Asian-associated ancestry cluster had fewer N-insertions in productive TCRs, according to a later genetic analysis. A cluster of highly shared sequence variants was judged likely to represent a technical artifact of the sequencing pipeline. According to the authors, the approach could potentially be generalized to other disease states and immunological phenotypes. In vitro tests confirmed that three of the cytomegalovirus-associated TCR beta chains recognize cytomegalovirus antigens. Correlated functional status among segregating V segments might reflect linkage disequilibrium, but an unknown experimental factor could not be ruled out.

The library was prepared using the immunoSEQ multiplex PCR assay. For the multiplex PCR, a mixture combining 60 forward primers for TCR Vbeta segments and 13 reverse primers for TCR Jbeta segments was used. The CDR3 region of rearranged TCR beta genes was amplified from genomic DNA with a multiplex PCR assay. Amplified TCR beta libraries were sequenced as 87-base-pair reads on the Illumina HiSeq System. Turning to the authors' computational methods: In a later analysis, tens of millions of unique TCR beta chains were counted across the roughly 670 repertoires, and roughly 11 million of these chains were shared by at least two donors. Raw reads were error-corrected and collapsed into unique sequences with a nearest-neighbor algorithm that merged closely related sequences to remove PCR and sequencing errors. CDR3 sequences were aligned to IMGT reference sequences to assign V, D and J gene segments. For a sequence to be retained, at least a six-nucleotide match to both a V gene segment and a J gene segment was required. A rearrangement was called productive if the CDR3 had no stop codons and remained in frame with V and J, and every other rearrangement was called non-productive. Following IMGT convention, CDR3 was defined as the stretch from the second conserved V-encoded cysteine up to the conserved J-encoded phenylalanine. Sequences without an unambiguous match to a single V gene segment were excluded from the earlier analysis of several hundred of the donors. In an earlier analysis of some 590 of the donors, V segments were called functional above 56.7% productive rearrangements and were called segregating when the between-donor standard deviation exceeded 5%. A statistical classification framework was built to diagnose cytomegalovirus status from the catalog of TCR beta chain sequences. In a later analysis, TCR nucleotide sequences were compared against IMGT/GENE-DB human TR gene sequences so that V and J genes could be assigned. The TCRdist pipeline was used in a later analysis to assign CDR3 sequences and most-parsimonious VDJ recombination scenarios. A later analysis defined each TCR beta chain by its CDR3 amino acid sequence plus V-gene family, and excluded reads lacking a unique V-gene family. In a later analysis, 450 to 600 highly shared, low-generation-probability nucleotide sequences were removed to address suspected cross-contamination and a sequencing artifact. In a later analysis, a clonal expansion index was calculated for each public chain from normalized within-repertoire ranks of inferred template counts. In a later analysis, generation probabilities were computed using a VDJ recombination model fitted to out-of-frame rearrangements, and the results were checked against IGoR. In a later analysis, hypergeometric tests were used to score TCR-TCR, TCR-HLA and TCR-CMV co-occurrence, with a repertoire-size bias correction applied to TCR pairs. In a later analysis, false discovery rates were estimated by permuting HLA or CMV assignments 20 times. A later analysis grouped co-occurring TCRs with DBSCAN, adding TCRdist sequence similarity when clustering within HLA-allele-positive subsets. Co-occurrence clustering excluded repertoires with fewer than 30,000 or more than 120,000 public chains, plus five with anomalous nucleotide sharing. In its TCRdb copy, this immuneACCESS table keeps in-frame sequences only and misses some clones. Where compared with another copy, unresolved V genes explain less than half of these, and the others have no known cause. The V and J calls and clone size are taken from that table; D and trimming were inferred from the DNA. This sample gives about 82,000 clones in total; roughly 74% of them show up just once. The biggest ten clones account for 6.2% of the sample.

This chain is built from TRBV29-1 and TRBJ2-5, with 11 bases in between that match TRBD1. The sequence was obtained from a woman between 50 and 59 years old in good health and CMV-seropositive. The material sequenced was PBMCs. The DNA is as follows: TGCAGCGTCCTGGACAGGGGGCGCAGCCAAGAGACCCAGTACTTC. Protein translation: CSVLDRGRSQETQYF.